These T cell receptor beta chains were read from a single sample in a study of blood T cells in healthy people across ages. TCRdb fed the 5' RACE reads into MiXCR, producing one record per CDR3 protein. The table shows about 1.4 million distinct CDR3 sequences, with 55% to 75% occurring only once. Sequenced material: blood. The receptor source for this set is a man younger than 35 in good health. CDR3s include the opening cysteine and the closing phenylalanine or tryptophan. The order of the fields is CDR3 DNA, CDR3 protein, D gene, clone size, V gene, J gene. D genes are given only for firm matches. A row's size may be missing; if present it is once, few, many or a size class.

CDR3nt: TGCGCCAGCAGCCAACCGGGACAGGGATTTCGGCAGTTCTTC
CDR3aa: CASSQPGQGFRQFF
d_gene: TRBD1
abundance: few
v_gene: TRBV4-1
j_gene: TRBJ2-1

CDR3nt: TGTGCCAGCAGCTCAGTCCCCTCAGATACGCAGTATTTT
CDR3aa: CASSSVPSDTQYF
d_gene: .
abundance: .
v_gene: TRBV7-2
j_gene: TRBJ2-3

CDR3nt: TGTGCCACTAGCCGGGCCCCAGACGAGACCCAGTACTTC
CDR3aa: CATSRAPDETQYF
d_gene: .
abundance: .
v_gene: TRBV6-6
j_gene: TRBJ2-5

CDR3nt: TGCAGCGTTGTAGGCGGGAGGGCTATTAAGTACGAGCAGTACTTC
CDR3aa: CSVVGGRAIKYEQYF
d_gene: TRBD2
abundance: .
v_gene: TRBV29-1
j_gene: TRBJ2-7

CDR3nt: TGTGCCAGCAGCTTGATGCTAGCGGACGAAAATGAGCAGTTCTTC
CDR3aa: CASSLMLADENEQFF
d_gene: TRBD2
abundance: once
v_gene: TRBV11-2
j_gene: TRBJ2-1

CDR3nt: TGTGCCAGCGACAGGGGGCTGAATCAGCCCCAGCATTTT
CDR3aa: CASDRGLNQPQHF
d_gene: TRBD1
abundance: few
v_gene: TRBV12-3/TRBV12-4
j_gene: TRBJ1-5

CDR3nt: TGCGCCAGCAGTGACAGATACTACTACGAGCAGTACTTC
CDR3aa: CASSDRYYYEQYF
d_gene: .
abundance: .
v_gene: TRBV10-1
j_gene: TRBJ2-7

CDR3nt: TGTGCCAGCAGCTTCCTTTCGGACAGCATGAACACTGAAGCTTTCTTT
CDR3aa: CASSFLSDSMNTEAFF
d_gene: .
abundance: .
v_gene: TRBV11-2
j_gene: TRBJ1-1

CDR3nt: TGTGCCAGCAGTGCCCCGGGGGGCTATGGCTACACCTTC
CDR3aa: CASSAPGGYGYTF
d_gene: .
abundance: .
v_gene: TRBV27
j_gene: TRBJ1-2

CDR3nt: TGTGCCATCAGTGAGCCGGGGGGGCCGAGCACTAATGAAAAACTGTTTTTT
CDR3aa: CAISEPGGPSTNEKLFF
d_gene: .
abundance: .
v_gene: TRBV10-3
j_gene: TRBJ1-4

CDR3nt: TGTGCCAGTAAAGGAGGGGTGGTCTTTAATGAAAAACTGTTTTTT
CDR3aa: CASKGGVVFNEKLFF
d_gene: .
abundance: .
v_gene: TRBV19
j_gene: TRBJ1-4

CDR3nt: TGCAGCGTGTTACTAGAATACGAGCAGTACTTC
CDR3aa: CSVLLEYEQYF
d_gene: .
abundance: few
v_gene: TRBV29-1
j_gene: TRBJ2-7

CDR3nt: TGTGCCACCGGGGCTAGCGGGTACGAGCAGTACTTC
CDR3aa: CATGASGYEQYF
d_gene: TRBD2
abundance: .
v_gene: TRBV10-3
j_gene: TRBJ2-7

CDR3nt: TGTGCCAGCAGCCAAGGGCGCACGAACTCCTACGAGCAGTACTTC
CDR3aa: CASSQGRTNSYEQYF
d_gene: .
abundance: .
v_gene: TRBV3-1
j_gene: TRBJ2-7

CDR3nt: TGCGCCAGCAGCTTGGCGTCTCCTAACACTGAAGCTTTCTTT
CDR3aa: CASSLASPNTEAFF
d_gene: .
abundance: few
v_gene: TRBV5-1
j_gene: TRBJ1-1

CDR3nt: TGTGCCATCAGGCGGGGGGATTCACCCCTCCACTTT
CDR3aa: CAIRRGDSPLHF
d_gene: .
abundance: .
v_gene: TRBV10-3
j_gene: TRBJ1-6

CDR3nt: TGTGCCAGCAGTCGCAGGACAGGGAGAGTAACTGAAGCTTTCTTT
CDR3aa: CASSRRTGRVTEAFF
d_gene: TRBD1
abundance: .
v_gene: TRBV27
j_gene: TRBJ1-1

CDR3nt: TGTGCCAGCAGTTTTGGACAGAAGAACACTGAAGCTTTCTTT
CDR3aa: CASSFGQKNTEAFF
d_gene: .
abundance: .
v_gene: TRBV12-3/TRBV12-4
j_gene: TRBJ1-1

CDR3nt: TGTGCCAGCAGCTCATTAACAGGGGGCGTCCACTACGAGCGGTACTTC
CDR3aa: CASSSLTGGVHYERYF
d_gene: TRBD1
abundance: .
v_gene: TRBV7-9
j_gene: TRBJ2-7

CDR3nt: TGTGCCAGTAAGAGTAAAGGGGCCTATGGCTACACCTTC
CDR3aa: CASKSKGAYGYTF
d_gene: .
abundance: .
v_gene: TRBV19
j_gene: TRBJ1-2

CDR3nt: TGTGCCAGCAGCCAAATAGGGACGGCAGATACGCAGTATTTT
CDR3aa: CASSQIGTADTQYF
d_gene: .
abundance: .
v_gene: TRBV3-1
j_gene: TRBJ2-3

CDR3nt: TGTGCCAGCAGTTTAGGGTGGGGGGACGATCAGCCCCAGCATTTT
CDR3aa: CASSLGWGDDQPQHF
d_gene: .
abundance: .
v_gene: TRBV6-5
j_gene: TRBJ1-5

CDR3nt: TGTGCCAGCAGTTTTAAGAACACCGGGGAGCTGTTTTTT
CDR3aa: CASSFKNTGELFF
d_gene: .
abundance: many
v_gene: TRBV12-3/TRBV12-4
j_gene: TRBJ2-2

CDR3nt: TGTGCCAGCAGCTTGCGGTGGGCAGACGGCTCCTACGAGCAGTACTTC
CDR3aa: CASSLRWADGSYEQYF
d_gene: .
abundance: few
v_gene: TRBV7-2
j_gene: TRBJ2-7